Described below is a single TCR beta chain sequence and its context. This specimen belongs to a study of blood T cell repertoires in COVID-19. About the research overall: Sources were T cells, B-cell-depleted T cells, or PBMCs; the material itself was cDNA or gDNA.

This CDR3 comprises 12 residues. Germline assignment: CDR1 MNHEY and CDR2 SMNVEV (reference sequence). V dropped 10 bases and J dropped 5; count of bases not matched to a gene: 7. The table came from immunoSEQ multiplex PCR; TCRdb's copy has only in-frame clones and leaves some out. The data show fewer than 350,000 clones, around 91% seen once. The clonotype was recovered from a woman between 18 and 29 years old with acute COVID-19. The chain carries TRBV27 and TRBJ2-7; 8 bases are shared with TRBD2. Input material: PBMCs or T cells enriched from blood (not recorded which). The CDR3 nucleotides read TGTGCCACGGGGTCTAGCGGGCACGAGCAGTACTTC. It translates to CATGSSGHEQYF.